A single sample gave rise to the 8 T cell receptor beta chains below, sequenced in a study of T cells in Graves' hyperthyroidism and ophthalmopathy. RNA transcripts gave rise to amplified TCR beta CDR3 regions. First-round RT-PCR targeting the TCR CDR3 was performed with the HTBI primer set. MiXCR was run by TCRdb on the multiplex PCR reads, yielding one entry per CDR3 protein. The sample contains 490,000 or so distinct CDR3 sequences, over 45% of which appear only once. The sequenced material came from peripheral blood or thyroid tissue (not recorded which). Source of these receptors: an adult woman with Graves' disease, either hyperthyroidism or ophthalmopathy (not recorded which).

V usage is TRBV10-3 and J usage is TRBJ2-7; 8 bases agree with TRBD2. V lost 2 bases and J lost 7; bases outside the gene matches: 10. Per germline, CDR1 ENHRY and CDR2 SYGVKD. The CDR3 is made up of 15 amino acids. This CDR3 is CAISEESYGRGEQYF. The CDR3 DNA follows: TGTGCCATCAGTGAGGAGAGTTACGGGAGGGGTGAGCAGTACTTC.

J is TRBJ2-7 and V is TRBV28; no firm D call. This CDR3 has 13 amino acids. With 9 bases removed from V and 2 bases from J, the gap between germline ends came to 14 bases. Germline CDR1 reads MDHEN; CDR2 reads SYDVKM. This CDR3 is CASRRIGTYEQYF. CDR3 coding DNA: TGTGCCAGTAGAAGGATAGGGACCTACGAGCAGTACTTC. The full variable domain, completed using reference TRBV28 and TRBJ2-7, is DVKVTQSSRYLVKRTGEKVFLECVQDMDHENMFWYRQDPGLGLRLIYFSYDVKMKEKGDIPEGYSVSREKKERFSLILESASTNQTSMYLCASRRIGTYEQYFGPGTRLTVT.

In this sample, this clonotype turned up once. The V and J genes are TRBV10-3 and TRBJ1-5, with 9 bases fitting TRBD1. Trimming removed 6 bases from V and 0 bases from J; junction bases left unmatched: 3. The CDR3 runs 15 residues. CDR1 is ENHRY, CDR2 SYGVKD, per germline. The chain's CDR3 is CAIRQDRGSNQPQHF. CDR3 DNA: TGTGCCATCAGGCAGGACAGGGGTAGCAATCAGCCCCAGCATTTT.

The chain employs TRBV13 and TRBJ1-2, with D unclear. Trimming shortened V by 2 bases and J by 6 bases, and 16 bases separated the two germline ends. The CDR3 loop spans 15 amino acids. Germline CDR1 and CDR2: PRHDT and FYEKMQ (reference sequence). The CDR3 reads CASSLFPVGVNGYTF. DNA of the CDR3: TGTGCCAGCAGCTTATTTCCCGTCGGGGTAAATGGCTACACCTTC. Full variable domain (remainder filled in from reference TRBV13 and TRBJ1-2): AAGVIQSPRHLIKEKRETATLKCYPIPRHDTVYWYQQGPGQDPQFLISFYEKMQSDKGSIPDRFSAQQFSDYHSELNMSSLELGDSALYFCASSLFPVGVNGYTFGSGTRLTVV.

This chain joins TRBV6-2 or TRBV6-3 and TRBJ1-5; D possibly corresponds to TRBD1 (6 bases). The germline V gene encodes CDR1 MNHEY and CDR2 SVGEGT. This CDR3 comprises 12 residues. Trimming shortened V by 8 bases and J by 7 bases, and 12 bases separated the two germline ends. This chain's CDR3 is CASQQGGQPQHF. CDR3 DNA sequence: TGTGCCAGCCAACAGGGCGGACAGCCCCAGCATTTT.

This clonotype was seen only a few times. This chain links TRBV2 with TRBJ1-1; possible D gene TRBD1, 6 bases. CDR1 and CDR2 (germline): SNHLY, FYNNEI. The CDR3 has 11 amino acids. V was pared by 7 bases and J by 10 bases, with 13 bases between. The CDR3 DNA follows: TGTGCCAGCATGGGAACAGGGACAGCTTTCTTT. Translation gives CASMGTGTAFF.

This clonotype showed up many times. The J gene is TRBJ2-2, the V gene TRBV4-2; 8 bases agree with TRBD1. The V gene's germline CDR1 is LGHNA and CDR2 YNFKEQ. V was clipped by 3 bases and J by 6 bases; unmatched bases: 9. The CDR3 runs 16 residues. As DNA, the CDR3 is TGTGCCAGCAGCCAGGACAGGGCATTGGTCGCCGGGGAGCTGTTTTTT. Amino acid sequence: CASSQDRALVAGELFF.

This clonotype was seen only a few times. The CDR3 nucleotides read TGCAGCGTTGAAGGGGACTTGTGGGGCTACACCTTC. Its protein is CSVEGDLWGYTF. The rearrangement uses TRBV29-1 and TRBJ1-2, with a tentative D call TRBD1 (5 bases). The CDR3 spans 12 residues. V dropped 1 base and J dropped 8 bases, with 11 bases sitting between them. Germline V CDR1 and CDR2: SQVTM, ANQGSEA. Complete variable domain (other parts from reference TRBV29-1 and TRBJ1-2): SAVISQKPSRDICQRGTSLTIQCQVDSQVTMMFWYRQQPGQSLTLIATANQGSEATYESGFVIDKFPISRPNLTFSTLTVSNMSPEDSSIYLCSVEGDLWGYTFGSGTRLTVV.